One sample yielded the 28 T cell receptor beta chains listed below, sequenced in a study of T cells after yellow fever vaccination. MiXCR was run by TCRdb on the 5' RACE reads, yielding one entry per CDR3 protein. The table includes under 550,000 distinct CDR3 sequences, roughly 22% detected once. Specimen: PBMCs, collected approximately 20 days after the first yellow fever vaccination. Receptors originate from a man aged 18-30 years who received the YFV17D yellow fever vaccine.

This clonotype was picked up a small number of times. CDR3 in amino acids: CASSQGILAQETQYF. The CDR3 bases are TGTGCCAGCAGCCAAGGAATTCTAGCCCAAGAGACCCAGTACTTC. This chain links TRBV4-2 with TRBJ2-5; TRBD2 is a possible D gene (5 bases). The CDR3 covers 15 residues. Looked up from germline, CDR1 is LGHNA and CDR2 is YNFKEQ. V was cut by 1 base and J by 1 base, with 10 bases left in between.

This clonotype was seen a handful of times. The CDR3 DNA reads as TGTGCCAGCCCCGGACGGACGGGGCGGAATCAGCCCCAGCATTTT. This gives the protein CASPGRTGRNQPQHF. The chain employs TRBV6-2 or TRBV6-3 and TRBJ1-5, with a tentative D call TRBD1 (5 bases). The CDR3 has 15 residues. Germline V gives CDR1 MNHEY, CDR2 SVGEGT. Trimming removed 8 bases from V and 4 bases from J, with 18 bases in between.

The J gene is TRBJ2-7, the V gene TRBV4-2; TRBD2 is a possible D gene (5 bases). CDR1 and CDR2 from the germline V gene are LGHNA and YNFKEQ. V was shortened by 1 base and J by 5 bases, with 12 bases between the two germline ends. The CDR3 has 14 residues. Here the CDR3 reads CASSQVEEAHEQYF. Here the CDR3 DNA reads TGTGCCAGCAGCCAAGTCGAGGAGGCGCACGAGCAGTACTTC.

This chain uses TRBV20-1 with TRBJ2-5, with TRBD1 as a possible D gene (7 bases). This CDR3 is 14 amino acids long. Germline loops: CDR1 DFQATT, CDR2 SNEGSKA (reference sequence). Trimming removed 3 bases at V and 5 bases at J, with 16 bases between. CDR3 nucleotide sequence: TGCAGTGCTAGGGGGGGCCAGGGGGTGGAGACCCAGTACTTC. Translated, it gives CSARGGQGVETQYF.

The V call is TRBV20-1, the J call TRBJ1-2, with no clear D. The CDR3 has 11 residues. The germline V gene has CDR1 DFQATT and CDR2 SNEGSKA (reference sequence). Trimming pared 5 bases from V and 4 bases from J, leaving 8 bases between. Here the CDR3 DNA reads TGCAGTGCTTGGTCAACCTATGGCTACACCTTC. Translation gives CSAWSTYGYTF.

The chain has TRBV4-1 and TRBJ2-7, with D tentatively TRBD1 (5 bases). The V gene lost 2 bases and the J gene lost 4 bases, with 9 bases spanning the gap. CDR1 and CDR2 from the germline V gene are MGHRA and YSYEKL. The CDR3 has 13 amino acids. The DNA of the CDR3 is TGCGCCAGCAGCCAACCAGGGTCGTACGAGCAGTACTTC. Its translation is CASSQPGSYEQYF.

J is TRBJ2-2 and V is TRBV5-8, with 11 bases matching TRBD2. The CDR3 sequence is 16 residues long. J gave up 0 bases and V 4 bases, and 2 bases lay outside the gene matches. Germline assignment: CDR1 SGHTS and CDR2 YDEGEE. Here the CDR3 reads CASSRGLAANTGELFF. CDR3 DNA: TGTGCCAGCAGCAGGGGACTAGCGGCGAACACCGGGGAGCTGTTTTTT.

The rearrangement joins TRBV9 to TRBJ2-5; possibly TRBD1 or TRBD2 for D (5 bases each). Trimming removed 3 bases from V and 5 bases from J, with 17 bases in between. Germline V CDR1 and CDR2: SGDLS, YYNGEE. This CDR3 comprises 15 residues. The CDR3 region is CASSGGTPRAETQYF. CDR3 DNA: TGTGCCAGCAGCGGTGGGACCCCCAGGGCGGAGACCCAGTACTTC.

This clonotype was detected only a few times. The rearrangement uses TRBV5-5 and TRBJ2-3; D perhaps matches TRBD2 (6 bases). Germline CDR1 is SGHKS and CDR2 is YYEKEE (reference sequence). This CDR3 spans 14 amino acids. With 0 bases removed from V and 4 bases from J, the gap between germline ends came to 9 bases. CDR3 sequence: CASSLERRADTQYF. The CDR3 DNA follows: TGTGCCAGCAGCTTGGAGCGGAGGGCAGATACGCAGTATTTT.

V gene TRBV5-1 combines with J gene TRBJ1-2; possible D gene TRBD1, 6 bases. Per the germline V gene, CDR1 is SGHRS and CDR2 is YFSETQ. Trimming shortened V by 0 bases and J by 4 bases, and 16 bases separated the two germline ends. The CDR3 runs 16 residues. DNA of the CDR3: TGCGCCAGCAGCTTGGCCGCCGACAAGGGGGTCTATGGCTACACCTTC. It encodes CASSLAADKGVYGYTF.

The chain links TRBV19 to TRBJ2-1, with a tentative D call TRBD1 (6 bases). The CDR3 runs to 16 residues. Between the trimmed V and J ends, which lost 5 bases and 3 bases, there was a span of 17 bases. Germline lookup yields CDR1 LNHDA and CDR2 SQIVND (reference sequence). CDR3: CASSGRTASIYNEQFF. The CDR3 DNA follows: TGTGCCAGTAGTGGGCGGACAGCTTCGATCTACAATGAGCAGTTCTTC.

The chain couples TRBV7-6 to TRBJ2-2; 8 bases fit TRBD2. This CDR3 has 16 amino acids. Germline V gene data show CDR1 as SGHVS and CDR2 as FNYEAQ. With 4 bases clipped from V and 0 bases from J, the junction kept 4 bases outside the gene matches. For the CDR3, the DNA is TGTGCCAGCAGCTACTGCGGGGGGCCGAACACCGGGGAGCTGTTTTTT. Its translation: CASSYCGGPNTGELFF.

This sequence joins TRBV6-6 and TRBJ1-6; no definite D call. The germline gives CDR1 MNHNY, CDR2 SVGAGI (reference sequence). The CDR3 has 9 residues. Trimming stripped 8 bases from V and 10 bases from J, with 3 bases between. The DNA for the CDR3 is TGTGCCAGCGCATCACCCCTCCACTTT. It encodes CASASPLHF.

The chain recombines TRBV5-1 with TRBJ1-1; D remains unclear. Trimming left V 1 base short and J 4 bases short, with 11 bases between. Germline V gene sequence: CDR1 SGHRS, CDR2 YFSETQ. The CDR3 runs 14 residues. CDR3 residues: CASSLSWGGTEAFF. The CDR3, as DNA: TGCGCCAGCAGCTTGTCGTGGGGAGGCACTGAAGCTTTCTTT.

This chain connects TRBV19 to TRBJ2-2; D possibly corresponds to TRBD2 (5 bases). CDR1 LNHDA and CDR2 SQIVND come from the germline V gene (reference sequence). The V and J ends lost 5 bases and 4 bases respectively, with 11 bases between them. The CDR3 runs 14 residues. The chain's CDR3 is CASSVRAGTGELFF. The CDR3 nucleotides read TGTGCCAGTAGTGTGCGTGCGGGCACCGGGGAGCTGTTTTTT.

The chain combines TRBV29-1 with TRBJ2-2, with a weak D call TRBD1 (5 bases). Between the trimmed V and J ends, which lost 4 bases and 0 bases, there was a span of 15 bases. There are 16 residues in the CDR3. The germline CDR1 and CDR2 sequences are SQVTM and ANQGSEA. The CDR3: CSVGDRALANTGELFF. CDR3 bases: TGCAGCGTTGGTGACAGAGCGCTCGCGAACACCGGGGAGCTGTTTTTT.

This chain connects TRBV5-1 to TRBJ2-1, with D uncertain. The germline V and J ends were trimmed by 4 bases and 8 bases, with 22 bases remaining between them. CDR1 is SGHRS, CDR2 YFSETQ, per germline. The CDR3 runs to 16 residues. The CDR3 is CASSIKIQTRRDEQFF. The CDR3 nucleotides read TGCGCCAGCAGCATAAAGATCCAAACCCGTCGCGATGAGCAGTTCTTC.

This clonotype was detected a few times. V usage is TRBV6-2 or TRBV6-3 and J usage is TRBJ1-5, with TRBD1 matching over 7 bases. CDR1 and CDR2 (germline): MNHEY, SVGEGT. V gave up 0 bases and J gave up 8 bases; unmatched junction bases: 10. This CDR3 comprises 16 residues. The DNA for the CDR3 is TGTGCCAGCAGTTACTCGGGGACAGTCAATTTGGAGCCCCAGCATTTT. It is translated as CASSYSGTVNLEPQHF.

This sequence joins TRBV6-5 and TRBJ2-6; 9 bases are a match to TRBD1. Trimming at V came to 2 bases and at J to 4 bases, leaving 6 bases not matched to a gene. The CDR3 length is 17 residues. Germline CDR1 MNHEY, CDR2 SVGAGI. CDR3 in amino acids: CASSYGQGHVGANVLTF. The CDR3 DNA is TGTGCCAGCAGTTACGGACAGGGGCATGTGGGGGCCAACGTCCTGACTTTC.

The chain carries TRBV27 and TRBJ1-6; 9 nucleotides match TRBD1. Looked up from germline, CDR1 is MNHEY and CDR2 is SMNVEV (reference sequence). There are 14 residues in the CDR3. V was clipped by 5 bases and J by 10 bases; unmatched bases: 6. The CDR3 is CASSLYRGQSPLHF. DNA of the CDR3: TGTGCCAGCAGTCTCTACAGGGGGCAATCACCCCTCCACTTT.

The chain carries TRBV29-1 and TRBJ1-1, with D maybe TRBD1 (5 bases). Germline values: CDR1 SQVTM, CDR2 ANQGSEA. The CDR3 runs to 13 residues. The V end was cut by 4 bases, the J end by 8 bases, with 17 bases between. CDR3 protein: CSVAGTFTAEAFF. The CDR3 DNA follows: TGCAGCGTTGCTGGGACCTTCACGGCGGAAGCTTTCTTT.

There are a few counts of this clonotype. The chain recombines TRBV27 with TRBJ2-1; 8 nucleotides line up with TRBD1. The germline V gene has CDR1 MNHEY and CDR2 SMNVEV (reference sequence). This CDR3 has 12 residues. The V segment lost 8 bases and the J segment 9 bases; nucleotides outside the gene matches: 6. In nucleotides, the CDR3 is TGTGCCAGCGCTTCAGGGGGCACTGAGCAGTTCTTC. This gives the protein CASASGGTEQFF.

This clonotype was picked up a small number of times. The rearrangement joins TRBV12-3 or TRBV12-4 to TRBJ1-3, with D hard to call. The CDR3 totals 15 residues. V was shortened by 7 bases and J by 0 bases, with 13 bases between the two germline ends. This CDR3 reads CASTDWGSSGNTIYF. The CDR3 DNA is TGTGCCAGCACTGACTGGGGAAGCTCTGGAAACACCATATATTTT.

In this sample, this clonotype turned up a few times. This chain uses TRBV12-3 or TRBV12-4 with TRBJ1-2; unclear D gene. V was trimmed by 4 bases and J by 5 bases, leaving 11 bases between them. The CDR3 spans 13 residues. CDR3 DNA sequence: TGTGCCAGCAGTTACTGGGTACGATATGGCTACACCTTC. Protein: CASSYWVRYGYTF.

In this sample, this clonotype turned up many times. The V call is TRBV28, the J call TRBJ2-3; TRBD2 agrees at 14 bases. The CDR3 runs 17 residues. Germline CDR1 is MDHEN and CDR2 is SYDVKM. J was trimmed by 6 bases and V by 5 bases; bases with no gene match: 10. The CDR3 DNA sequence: TGTGCCAGCAGTAGCGGACTAGCGGGGGGTTTCAAGGATACGCAGTATTTT. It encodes CASSSGLAGGFKDTQYF. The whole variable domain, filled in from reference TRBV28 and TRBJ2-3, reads DVKVTQSSRYLVKRTGEKVFLECVQDMDHENMFWYRQDPGLGLRLIYFSYDVKMKEKGDIPEGYSVSREKKERFSLILESASTNQTSMYLCASSSGLAGGFKDTQYFGPGTRLTVL.

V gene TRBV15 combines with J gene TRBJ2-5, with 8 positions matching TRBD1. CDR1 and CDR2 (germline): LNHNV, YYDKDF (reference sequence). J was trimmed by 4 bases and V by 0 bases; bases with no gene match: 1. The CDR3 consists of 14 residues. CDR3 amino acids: CATSREQGAETQYF. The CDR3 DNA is TGTGCCACCAGCAGAGAGCAGGGGGCAGAGACCCAGTACTTC.

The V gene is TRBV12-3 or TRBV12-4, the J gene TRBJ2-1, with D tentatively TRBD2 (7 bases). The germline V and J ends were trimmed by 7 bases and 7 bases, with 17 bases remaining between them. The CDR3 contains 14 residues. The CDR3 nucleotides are TGTGCCAGCAAAGACGCGGGGGCGGGGAATGAGCAGTTCTTC. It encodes CASKDAGAGNEQFF.

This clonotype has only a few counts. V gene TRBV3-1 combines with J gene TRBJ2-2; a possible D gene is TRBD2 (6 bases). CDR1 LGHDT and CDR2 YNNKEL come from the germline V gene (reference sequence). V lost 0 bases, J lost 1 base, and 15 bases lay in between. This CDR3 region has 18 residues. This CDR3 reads CASSQDRPGVMNTGELFF. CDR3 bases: TGTGCCAGCAGCCAAGATCGGCCGGGAGTTATGAACACCGGGGAGCTGTTTTTT.